The clone carrying this T cell receptor (beta chain) was detected only a few times. This CDR3 has 15 residues. Trimming pared 0 bases from V and 7 bases from J, leaving 13 bases between. Germline CDR1 is LGHDT and CDR2 is YNNKEL (reference sequence). Sequencing was performed with immunoSEQ multiplex PCR; in TCRdb, only in-frame clones are kept and a portion is missing. The sample consists of 85,000 to 120,000 clones, 76% of them appearing once. This entry comes from a study of blood T cell repertoires in COVID-19. Study-wide background: Specimens from acute and convalescent COVID-19 originated in the United States, Italy and Spain. The analysed material was cDNA or gDNA that came from T cells, B-cell-depleted T cells, or PBMCs.

Patients of the Seattle cohort, enrolled during active infection, were followed longitudinally. The sample taken for sequencing was peripheral blood. This TCR was recovered from an elderly man with COVID-19, enrolled during active disease. The rearrangement joins TRBV3-1 (or the pseudogene TRBV3-2) to TRBJ1-5, with D possibly being TRBD1 (5 bases). CDR3 amino acids: CASSQEGVYSQPQHF. CDR3 nucleotides: TGTGCCAGCAGCCAAGAAGGGGTTTATAGCCAGCCCCAGCATTTT.